This T cell receptor beta chain stems from a study of high-grade serous ovarian cancer treatment subgroups. Overall study findings and caveats: TCR clonal relatedness correlated positively with neoantigen level. Tumors within one patient showed repertoire similarity of about 0.11 to 0.85. These tumor repertoires lack spatial information from bulk sequencing.

The table came from immunoSEQ multiplex PCR; TCRdb's copy has only in-frame clones and leaves some out. This sample has roughly 9,800 clones, with 55% to 70% found just once. Germline V gene lookup returns CDR1 LGHNA and CDR2 YSLEER. CDR3 length: 14 residues. V was cut by 0 bases and J by 6 bases, with 11 bases left in between. Tumor tissue was taken before any definitive surgery or chemotherapy was given. Of note for this clone: Its antigen is unknown.

The sequenced sample was tumor tissue. The chain uses TRBV4-3 and TRBJ1-2; no clear D gene. This sequence was found in a human donor with high-grade serous ovarian cancer. The DNA of the CDR3 is TGCGCCAGCAGCCAAGAGGCAGGCGTCGATGGCTACACCTTC. Amino acid sequence: CASSQEAGVDGYTF.